A single sample gave rise to the 22 T cell receptor beta chains below, sequenced in a study of T cell responses to AZD1222 COVID-19 vaccine. Clones were read by immunoSEQ multiplex PCR, and TCRdb kept only the in-frame ones, dropping some. Of tens of thousands of clones listed, over 75% are singletons. The specimen was peripheral blood, collected 28 days after the second AZD1222 dose. Source of these receptors: an adult who received the AZD1222 COVID-19 vaccine.

V and J are TRBV7-6 and TRBJ1-1; a weak D match, TRBD1 (5 bases). Germline values: CDR1 SGHVS, CDR2 FNYEAQ. The CDR3 has 14 residues. V lost 1 base, J lost 5 bases, and 11 bases lay in between. As DNA, the CDR3 is TGTGCCAGCAGCTTAGAGGGGCCGGAGACTGAAGCTTTCTTT. Translating gives CASSLEGPETEAFF.

The rearrangement joins TRBV3-1 (or the pseudogene TRBV3-2) to TRBJ1-4; 8 positions match TRBD1. Germline V gene lookup returns CDR1 LGHDT and CDR2 YNNKEL (reference sequence). The CDR3 length is 17 residues. Trimming at V came to 5 bases and at J to 0 bases, leaving 8 bases not matched to a gene. The CDR3 DNA reads TGTGCCAGCAGCAACAGGGGGAGGCAAGCAACTAATGAAAAACTGTTTTTT. It specifies CASSNRGRQATNEKLFF.

This clone came up a few times. V is TRBV6-5 and J is TRBJ1-2; D is unresolved. The length of the CDR3 is 12 residues. Trimming took off 8 bases at V and 6 bases at J, with 13 bases between the two ends. Germline V gene lookup returns CDR1 MNHEY and CDR2 SVGAGI. The CDR3 loop is CASLGSADGYTF. CDR3 DNA: TGTGCCAGCCTCGGGTCGGCGGATGGCTACACCTTC.

The V call is TRBV19, the J call TRBJ1-6; D is possibly TRBD1 (6 bases). The germline gives CDR1 LNHDA, CDR2 SQIVND (reference sequence). The CDR3 spans 14 residues. V gave up 11 bases and J gave up 2 bases, with 13 bases separating them. This CDR3 reads CAVGGGTYNSPLHF. The CDR3, as DNA: TGTGCCGTTGGGGGGGGCACCTATAATTCACCCCTCCACTTT. Drawing the rest from reference TRBV19 and TRBJ1-6, the complete variable domain is DGGITQSPKYLFRKEGQNVTLSCEQNLNHDAMYWYRQDPGQGLRLIYYSQIVNDFQKGDIAEGYSVSREKKESFPLTVTSAQKNPTAFYLCAVGGGTYNSPLHFGNGTRLTVT.

This clone was seen just once. This chain links TRBV9 with TRBJ2-7; maybe TRBD2 (6 bases). Germline V lookup: CDR1 SGDLS, CDR2 YYNGEE. CDR3 length: 12 residues. V lost 2 bases, J lost 6 bases, and 9 bases lay in between. CDR3 coding DNA: TGTGCCAGCAGCGTTTCGGGGGTCGAGCAGTACTTC. Translating gives CASSVSGVEQYF.

V gene TRBV6-1 combines with J gene TRBJ1-2; unclear D gene. In germline, CDR1 is MNHNS, CDR2 SASEGT. The CDR3 loop spans 15 amino acids. Trimming left V 0 bases short and J 7 bases short, with 15 bases between. The DNA for the CDR3 is TGTGCCAGCAGTGAAGCCGGGCAGATGGGATTTGGCTACACCTTC. Residues: CASSEAGQMGFGYTF.

This clone was counted a single time. J is TRBJ2-7 and V is TRBV5-6; TRBD1 might be the D (7 bases). Germline V gene sequence: CDR1 SGHDT, CDR2 YYEEEE. Trimming left V 3 bases short and J 6 bases short, with 13 bases between. This CDR3 contains 13 residues. The CDR3 loop is CASSSRGATEQYF. As DNA, the CDR3 is TGTGCCAGCAGCTCCAGGGGGGCGACCGAGCAGTACTTC.

The chain couples TRBV7-9 to TRBJ1-2; D possibly corresponds to TRBD1 (6 bases). CDR3 length: 14 residues. Germline V gene lookup returns CDR1 SEHNR and CDR2 FQNEAQ (reference sequence). V shed 1 base and J shed 8 bases, with 14 bases lying between them. The CDR3 loop is CASSLGEGVVGYTF. The CDR3 coding sequence is TGTGCCAGCAGCTTAGGAGAGGGGGTAGTCGGCTACACCTTC.

The chain is built from TRBV21-1 and TRBJ2-7; the table's D gene call, TRBD1, was not cross checked with the DNA. TRBV21-1 is shown as a pseudogene. This CDR3 is built from 12 residues. CDR3 nucleotides: TGTGCCAGCAGCAAAGACAGCTACGAGCAGTACTTC. Translation: CASSKDSYEQYF.

The genes are TRBV9 and TRBJ2-7; D perhaps matches TRBD1 (5 bases). Germline V gene data show CDR1 as SGDLS and CDR2 as YYNGEE. This CDR3 region has 15 residues. Deletions cut 2 bases from V and 0 bases from J, with 12 bases between. The CDR3 nucleotides are TGTGCCAGCAGCGTCACAGGAGCCCCCTCCTACGAGCAGTACTTC. This gives the protein CASSVTGAPSYEQYF.

The chain couples TRBV27 to TRBJ2-5; weak D call: TRBD1 (6 bases). Trimming took 5 bases from V and 0 from J, leaving 13 bases between them. The CDR3 runs 15 residues. CDR1 MNHEY and CDR2 SMNVEV come from the germline V gene (reference sequence). CDR3 amino acids: CASSPSGQYQETQYF. CDR3 nucleotides: TGTGCCAGCAGTCCCTCCGGACAGTACCAAGAGACCCAGTACTTC.

The rearrangement links TRBV15 to TRBJ2-1; tentative D call: TRBD1 (6 bases). The CDR3 covers 17 residues. Germline CDR1 LNHNV, CDR2 YYDKDF (reference sequence). Trimming left V 3 bases short and J 0 bases short, with 15 bases between. CDR3 nucleotide sequence: TGTGCCACCAGCAGGGGGGCAGGCGAAAGCTCCTACAATGAGCAGTTCTTC. This translates into CATSRGAGESSYNEQFF.

The rearrangement uses TRBV7-9 and TRBJ1-2; D remains ambiguous. The germline gives CDR1 SEHNR, CDR2 FQNEAQ (reference sequence). Trimming pared 5 bases from V and 6 bases from J, leaving 13 bases between. The CDR3 consists of 13 residues. Written as DNA, the CDR3 is TGTGCCAGCAGCCTGGGCCTCTCGGATGGCTACACCTTC. Translation: CASSLGLSDGYTF.

The chain joins TRBV6-5 to TRBJ1-2; maybe TRBD1 (5 bases). V shed 10 bases and J shed 8 bases, with 20 bases lying between them. Germline V gives CDR1 MNHEY, CDR2 SVGAGI. This CDR3 is 13 amino acids long. In DNA, the CDR3 is TGTGCCACCCTGGGGGAGGGTTCATCAGGCTACACCTTC. It specifies CATLGEGSSGYTF.

The chain links TRBV9 to TRBJ2-5, with D perhaps TRBD1 (6 bases). The CDR3 extends over 15 amino acids. V shed 0 bases and J shed 2 bases, with 11 bases lying between them. The germline gives CDR1 SGDLS, CDR2 YYNGEE. The CDR3 DNA sequence: TGTGCCAGCAGCGTAGAAGGAGACAGGCAAGAGACCCAGTACTTC. Amino acid sequence: CASSVEGDRQETQYF.

The gene calls are TRBV28 and TRBJ2-2; D ambiguous. The CDR3 has 13 amino acids. The germline CDR1 and CDR2 sequences are MDHEN and SYDVKM. The V and J ends lost 6 bases and 5 bases respectively, with 10 bases between them. The CDR3 nucleotides read TGTGCCAGCAGCCCCGACACAACCGGGGAGCTGTTTTTT. Translation gives CASSPDTTGELFF.

This clone was picked up a small number of times. In the same sample, other DNA sequences code for this CDR3. This chain joins TRBV6-5 and TRBJ1-2, with D maybe TRBD1 (5 bases). The V end was cut by 2 bases, the J end by 2 bases, with 9 bases between. This CDR3 has 14 residues. Germline V CDR1 and CDR2: MNHEY, SVGAGI. The chain's CDR3 is CASSYAGPNYGYTF. CDR3 nucleotide sequence: TGTGCCAGCAGTTACGCGGGGCCAAACTATGGCTACACCTTC.

V usage is TRBV29-1 and J usage is TRBJ1-2; D perhaps matches TRBD1 (5 bases). The CDR3 is 12 residues long. Germline V gives CDR1 SQVTM, CDR2 ANQGSEA. V was pared by 4 bases and J by 6 bases, with 12 bases between. The CDR3 sequence: CSVVDTAHGYTF. The CDR3 DNA sequence: TGCAGCGTTGTGGACACTGCTCATGGCTACACCTTC.

This rearrangement joins TRBV5-1 to TRBJ1-5; D might be TRBD1 (5 bases). CDR1 is SGHRS and CDR2 is YFSETQ in the germline V gene. Trimming cost V 0 bases and J 4 bases, with 8 bases left between them. The CDR3 is 14 residues long. The CDR3 coding sequence is TGCGCCAGCAGCTTGGATGGGGGGAATCAGCCCCAGCATTTT. Translating it yields CASSLDGGNQPQHF.

The chain employs TRBV6-6 and TRBJ1-6; 7 nucleotides align to TRBD1. This CDR3 spans 13 amino acids. Trimming cost V 10 bases and J 6 bases; bases outside gene matches: 6. The germline V gene encodes CDR1 MNHNY and CDR2 SVGAGI (reference sequence). This chain's CDR3 is CATAGTVNSPLHF. The CDR3 DNA sequence: TGTGCCACCGCCGGGACAGTTAATTCACCCCTCCACTTT.

The rearrangement links TRBV5-1 to TRBJ1-6; tentative D call: TRBD1 (5 bases). The CDR3 spans 15 residues. CDR1 SGHRS and CDR2 YFSETQ come from the germline V gene. V lost 4 bases, J lost 1 base, and 9 bases lay in between. CDR3 in amino acids: CASSVKGSYNSPLHF. CDR3 in DNA: TGCGCCAGCAGCGTAAAGGGGTCCTATAATTCACCCCTCCACTTT.

A single count supports this clone. The V and J genes are TRBV7-2 and TRBJ1-4; tentative D call: TRBD1 (5 bases). Germline V gene data show CDR1 as SGHTA and CDR2 as FQGNSA. The CDR3 runs to 14 residues. Trimming left V 8 bases short and J 8 bases short, with 18 bases between. In nucleotides, the CDR3 is TGTGCCAGCGGGCGTCCGGGGGTTCGGGAAAAACTGTTTTTT. Its translation: CASGRPGVREKLFF.